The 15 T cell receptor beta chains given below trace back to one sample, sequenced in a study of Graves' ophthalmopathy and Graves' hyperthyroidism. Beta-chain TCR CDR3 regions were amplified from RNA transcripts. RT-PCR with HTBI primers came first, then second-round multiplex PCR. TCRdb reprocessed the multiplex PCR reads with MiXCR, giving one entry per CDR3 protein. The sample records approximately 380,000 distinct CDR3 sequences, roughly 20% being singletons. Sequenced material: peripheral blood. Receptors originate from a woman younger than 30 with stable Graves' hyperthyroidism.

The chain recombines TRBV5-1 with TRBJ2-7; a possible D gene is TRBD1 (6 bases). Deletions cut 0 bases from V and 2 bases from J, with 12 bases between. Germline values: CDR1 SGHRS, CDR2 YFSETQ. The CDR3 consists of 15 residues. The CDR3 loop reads CASSLVGTHAYEQYF. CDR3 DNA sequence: TGCGCCAGCAGCTTGGTGGGGACACATGCCTACGAGCAGTACTTC.

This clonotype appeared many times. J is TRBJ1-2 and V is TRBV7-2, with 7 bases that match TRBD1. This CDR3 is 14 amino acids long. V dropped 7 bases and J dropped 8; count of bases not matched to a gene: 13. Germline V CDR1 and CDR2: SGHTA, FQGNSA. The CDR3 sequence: CASTVRDRVRGYTF. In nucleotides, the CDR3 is TGTGCCAGCACCGTCCGAGACAGGGTGCGGGGCTACACCTTC.

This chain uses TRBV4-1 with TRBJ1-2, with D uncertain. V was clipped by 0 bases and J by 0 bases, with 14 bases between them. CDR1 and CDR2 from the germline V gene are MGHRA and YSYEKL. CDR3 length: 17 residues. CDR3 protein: CASSQDSLSTANYGYTF. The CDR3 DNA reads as TGCGCCAGCAGCCAAGATTCTCTATCCACCGCTAACTATGGCTACACCTTC.

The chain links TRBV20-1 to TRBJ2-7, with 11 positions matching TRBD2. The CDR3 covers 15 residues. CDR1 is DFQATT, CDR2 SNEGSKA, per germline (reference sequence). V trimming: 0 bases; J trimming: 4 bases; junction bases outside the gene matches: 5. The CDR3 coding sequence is TGCAGTGCTAGAGATAGGAGGACTAGCGGGTACGAGCAGTACTTC. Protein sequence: CSARDRRTSGYEQYF.

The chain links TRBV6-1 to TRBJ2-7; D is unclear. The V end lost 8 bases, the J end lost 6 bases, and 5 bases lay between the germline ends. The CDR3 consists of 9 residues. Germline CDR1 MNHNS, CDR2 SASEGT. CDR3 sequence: CASPPEQYF. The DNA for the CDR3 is TGTGCCAGCCCCCCCGAGCAGTACTTC.

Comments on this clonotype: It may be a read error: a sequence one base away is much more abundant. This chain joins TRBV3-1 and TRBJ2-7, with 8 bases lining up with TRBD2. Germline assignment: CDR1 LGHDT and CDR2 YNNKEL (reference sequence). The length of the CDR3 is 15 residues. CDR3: CASSRGLAGPYELYF. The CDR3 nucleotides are TGTGCCAGCAGCCGAGGACTAGCTGGTCCCTACGAGCTGTACTTC.

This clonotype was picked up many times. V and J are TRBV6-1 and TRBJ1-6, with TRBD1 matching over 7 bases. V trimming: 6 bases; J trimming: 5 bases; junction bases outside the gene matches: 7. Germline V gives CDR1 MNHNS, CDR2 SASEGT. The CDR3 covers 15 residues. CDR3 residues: CASSSMGQNNSPLHF. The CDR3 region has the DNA TGTGCCAGCAGCTCCATGGGACAGAATAATTCACCCCTCCACTTT.

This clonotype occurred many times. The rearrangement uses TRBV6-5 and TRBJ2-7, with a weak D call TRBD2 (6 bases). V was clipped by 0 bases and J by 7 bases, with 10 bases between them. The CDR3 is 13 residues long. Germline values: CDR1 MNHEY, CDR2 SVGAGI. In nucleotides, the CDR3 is TGTGCCAGCAGTTACTCGAGGCTAGCGGAGCAGTACTTC. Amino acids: CASSYSRLAEQYF.

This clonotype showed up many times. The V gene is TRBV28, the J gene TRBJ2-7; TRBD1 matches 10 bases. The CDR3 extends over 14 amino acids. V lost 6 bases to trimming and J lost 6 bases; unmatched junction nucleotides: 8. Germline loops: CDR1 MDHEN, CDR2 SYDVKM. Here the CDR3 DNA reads TGTGCCAGCAGCCCATGGACAGGGGGTGGCGAGCAGTACTTC. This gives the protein CASSPWTGGGEQYF.

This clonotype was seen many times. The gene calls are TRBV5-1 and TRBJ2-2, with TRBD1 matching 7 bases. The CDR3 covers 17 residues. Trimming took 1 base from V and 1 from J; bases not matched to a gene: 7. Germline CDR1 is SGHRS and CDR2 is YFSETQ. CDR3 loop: CASSLKGRGLNTGELFF. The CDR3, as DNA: TGCGCCAGCAGCTTGAAGGGCAGGGGGTTGAACACCGGGGAGCTGTTTTTT.

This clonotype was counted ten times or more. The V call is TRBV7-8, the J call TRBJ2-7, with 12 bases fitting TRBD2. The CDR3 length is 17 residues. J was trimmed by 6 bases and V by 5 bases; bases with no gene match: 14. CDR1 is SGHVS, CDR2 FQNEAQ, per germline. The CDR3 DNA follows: TGTGCCAGCAGCAGCGGACTAGCGGGACCTCGGGTCCGCGAGCAGTACTTC. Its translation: CASSSGLAGPRVREQYF.

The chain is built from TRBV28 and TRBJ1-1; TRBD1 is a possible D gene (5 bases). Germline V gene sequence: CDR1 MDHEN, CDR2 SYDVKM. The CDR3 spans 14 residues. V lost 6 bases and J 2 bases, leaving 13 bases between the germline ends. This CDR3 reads CASSQDDSNTEAFF. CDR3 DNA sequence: TGTGCCAGCAGCCAGGACGACAGTAACACTGAAGCTTTCTTT.

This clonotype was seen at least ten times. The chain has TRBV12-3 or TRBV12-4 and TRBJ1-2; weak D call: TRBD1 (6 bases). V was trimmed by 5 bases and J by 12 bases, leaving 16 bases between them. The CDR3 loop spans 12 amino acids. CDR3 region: CASSLQGPGDTF. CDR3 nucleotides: TGTGCCAGCAGTCTCCAGGGGCCGGGGGACACCTTC.

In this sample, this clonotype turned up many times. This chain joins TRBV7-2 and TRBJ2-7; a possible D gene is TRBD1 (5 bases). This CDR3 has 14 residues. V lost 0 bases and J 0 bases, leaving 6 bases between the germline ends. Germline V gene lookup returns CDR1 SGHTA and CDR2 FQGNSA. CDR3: CASSLATDSYEQYF. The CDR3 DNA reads TGTGCCAGCAGCTTAGCGACAGACTCCTACGAGCAGTACTTC. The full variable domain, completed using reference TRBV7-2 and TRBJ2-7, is GAGVSQSPSNKVTEKGKDVELRCDPISGHTALYWYRQSLGQGLEFLIYFQGNSAPDKSGLPSDRFSAERTGGSVSTLTIQRTQQEDSAVYLCASSLATDSYEQYFGPGTRLTVT.

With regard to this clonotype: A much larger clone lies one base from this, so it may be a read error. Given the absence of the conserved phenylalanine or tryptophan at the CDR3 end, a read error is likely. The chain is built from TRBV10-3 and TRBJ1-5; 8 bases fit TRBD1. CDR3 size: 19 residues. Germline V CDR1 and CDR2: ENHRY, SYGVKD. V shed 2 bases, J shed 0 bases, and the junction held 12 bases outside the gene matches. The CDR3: CAISEPLAGQVFSNQPQHV. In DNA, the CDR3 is TGTGCCATCAGTGAGCCCCTCGCGGGACAGGTCTTTAGCAATCAGCCCCAGCATGTT.